What follows describes a single TCR beta chain. Its matching antigen is unknown. This specimen comes from a study of cytomegalovirus exposure and HLA in healthy donors. Study-wide background: T cells numbering around 180 million yielded more than 95 million unique TCR beta sequences in an earlier analysis. Broader study findings: In a later analysis, common viral pathogens appeared linked to several of the most significant clusters. As was reported, the classifier diagnosed cytomegalovirus status with high specificity and sensitivity. With later analysis, a missense DCLRE1C variant became linked to TCR beta V- and J-gene trimming.

J gave up 0 bases and V 1 base, and 2 bases lay outside the gene matches. CDR3 length: 17 residues. Germline V gene sequence: CDR1 GTSNPN, CDR2 SVGIG (reference sequence). PCR primers comprised 60 Vbeta and 13 Jbeta primers. This table comes from immunoSEQ multiplex PCR, and its TCRdb copy is limited to in-frame clones, with some not included. The top ten clones hold 5.4% of a sample with approximately 100,000 clones, 69% of them seen once. Specimen: PBMCs. The rearrangement links TRBV30 to TRBJ1-6, with 11 bases identical to TRBD1. The TCR originated in a woman aged 70-85 years in good health and CMV-seropositive. The CDR3 nucleotides read TGTGCCTGGAGTGGGGACAGGGGGAGCTCCTATAATTCACCCCTCCACTTT. Its translation is CAWSGDRGSSYNSPLHF.